This TCR beta chain was identified during a study of blood T cell repertoires in COVID-19. Germline assignment: CDR1 ENHRY and CDR2 SYGVKD. This CDR3 spans 13 amino acids. The J segment lost 8 bases and the V segment lost 6 bases, leaving 8 bases of the junction unmatched. Data came from immunoSEQ multiplex PCR; TCRdb stores just in-frame clones and leaves some out. The sample holds 150,000 to 200,000 clones, roughly 83% seen once. Material: peripheral blood. The TCR comes from a middle-aged woman with COVID-19, enrolled during active disease. The chain recombines TRBV10-3 with TRBJ1-2; 8 bases map to TRBD1. The DNA of the CDR3 is TGTGCCATCAGCCCGGACAGGGTAGCCGGCTACACCTTC. It codes for CAISPDRVAGYTF.